This T cell receptor beta chain comes out of a study of identical twins. TCRdb re-called the 5' RACE reads through MiXCR, storing one row per CDR3 protein. The repertoire has 650,000 to 800,000 distinct CDR3 sequences, around 8.3% of them found once; the top ten carry approximately 0.94%. Germline V gene lookup returns CDR1 MDHEN and CDR2 SYDVKM. V was pared by 5 bases and J by 4 bases, with 17 bases between. There are 15 residues in the CDR3. There are many counts of this clonotype. The sample was also linked to a second study, of yellow fever vaccine responses in identical twins.

The chain carries TRBV28 and TRBJ1-2; a possible D gene is TRBD1 (5 bases). The sample consisted of PBMCs. This receptor was taken from a woman aged 18-35 years in good health. CDR3 coding DNA: TGTGCCAGCAGTCCCCTGGTCCAGGGAGGCTATGGCTACACCTTC. This encodes CASSPLVQGGYGYTF.